This T cell receptor (beta chain) came from a study of blood T cells in healthy people across ages. General study findings and limits: Calculation of diversity from one million T cells yielded estimates considered to be underestimates. Observed TCR beta diversity per million T cells went down as age went up. This fall followed a roughly linear course with age.

With regard to this clonotype: Its antigen remains unknown.

Germline CDR1 and CDR2: MNHNS and SASEGT. V gave up 2 bases and J gave up 0 bases, with 12 bases separating them. The CDR3 is 16 amino acids. Using a J-beta primer mix together with a sample-barcoded 5' primer, a second PCR was run for roughly 6 to 11 cycles. TCRdb ran MiXCR on the 5' RACE reads and lists one entry per CDR3 protein. The profile shows roughly 680,000 distinct CDR3 sequences, about 51% of them singletons. This chain connects TRBV6-1 to TRBJ2-3; D perhaps matches TRBD1 (6 bases). This clonotype was sampled from a woman of 80 years or more in good health. Sequencing input: blood. CDR3 sequence: CASSERRGQSTDTQYF. The CDR3 coding sequence is TGTGCCAGCAGTGAACGACGGGGACAAAGCACAGATACGCAGTATTTT.